Shown below are 2 T cell receptor beta chains from a single sample sequenced in a study of early T cells in non-severe SARS-CoV-2 infection. TCRdb reprocessed the 5' RACE reads via MiXCR and lists one record per CDR3 protein. The sample includes tens of thousands of distinct CDR3 sequences, 6% to 8.5% of them seen just once. The specimen was whole blood. The source is an adult who was a healthcare worker with PCR-confirmed SARS-CoV-2 infection or an uninfected control (not recorded which).

This clonotype was counted many times. This CDR3 is CSAREASESAIDTQYF. The CDR3 region has the DNA TGCAGTGCTAGAGAGGCTAGTGAATCGGCGATAGATACGCAGTATTTT. The rearrangement joins TRBV20-1 to TRBJ2-3; D call uncertain. The V gene's germline CDR1 is DFQATT and CDR2 SNEGSKA (reference sequence). V shed 0 bases and J shed 5 bases, with 18 bases lying between them. The CDR3 is 16 amino acids.

The chain has TRBV7-9 and TRBJ2-3, with 7 positions matching TRBD2. This CDR3 region has 13 residues. The germline V gene has CDR1 SEHNR and CDR2 FQNEAQ (reference sequence). V lost 5 bases and J lost 7; bases outside the gene matches: 6. CDR3 amino acids: CASSPGEGYTQYF. Here the CDR3 DNA reads TGTGCCAGCAGCCCCGGGGAGGGCTATACGCAGTATTTT.